Below, 32 T cell receptor beta chains from the same sample are listed, as sequenced in a study of blood T cell repertoires in COVID-19. TCRdb's copy holds only in-frame clones and misses some; the assay was immunoSEQ multiplex PCR. Here the sample spans a few hundred thousand clones, roughly nine tenths being singletons. The source material was PBMCs or T cells enriched from blood (not recorded which). The receptors originated from a woman aged 35 to 49 who had been exposed to COVID-19.

The V gene is TRBV9, the J gene TRBJ1-2; D is ambiguous. The CDR3 contains 14 residues. V lost 1 base, J lost 3 bases, and 10 bases lay in between. CDR1 and CDR2 from the germline V gene are SGDLS and YYNGEE. CDR3 protein: CASSVSGFDYGYTF. For the CDR3, the DNA is TGTGCCAGCAGCGTATCAGGTTTTGACTATGGCTACACCTTC.

V usage is TRBV5-4 and J usage is TRBJ2-7; D is perhaps TRBD2 (7 bases). Germline V gene sequence: CDR1 SGHNT, CDR2 YYREEE (reference sequence). V was cut by 0 bases and J by 5 bases, with 15 bases left in between. The length of the CDR3 is 15 residues. CDR3 in amino acids: CASSLELGGRHEQYF. The CDR3 DNA reads TGTGCCAGCAGCTTGGAACTCGGGGGGCGGCACGAGCAGTACTTC.

The chain combines TRBV2 with TRBJ2-5; possibly TRBD2 for D (6 bases). The CDR3 totals 13 residues. Trimming took 8 bases from V and 2 from J, leaving 12 bases between them. The germline gives CDR1 SNHLY, CDR2 FYNNEI. The CDR3 is CASHPGLQETQYF. CDR3 sequence (DNA): TGTGCCAGCCACCCGGGACTTCAAGAGACCCAGTACTTC.

This clone appeared a single time. The chain couples TRBV27 to TRBJ1-2, with 8 bases fitting TRBD1. CDR1 MNHEY and CDR2 SMNVEV come from the germline V gene (reference sequence). The CDR3 is 15 amino acids. V gave up 2 bases and J gave up 4 bases; unmatched junction bases: 6. As DNA, the CDR3 is TGTGCCAGCAGTTTAGTTTCGGACAGGGCCTATGGCTACACCTTC. Encoded protein: CASSLVSDRAYGYTF.

The V gene is TRBV7-3, the J gene TRBJ2-1; TRBD1 aligns across 8 bases. The germline CDR1 and CDR2 sequences are SGHTA and FQGTGA. Trimming cost V 1 base and J 4 bases; bases outside gene matches: 9. CDR3 size: 17 residues. The CDR3 is CASSLKPPGQVYNEQFF. In nucleotides, the CDR3 is TGTGCCAGCAGCTTAAAGCCTCCGGGACAGGTATACAATGAGCAGTTCTTC. Full variable domain (outside the CDR3, taken from reference TRBV7-3 and TRBJ2-1): GAGVSQTPSNKVTEKGKYVELRCDPISGHTALYWYRQSLGQGPEFLIYFQGTGAADDSGLPNDRFFAVRPEGSVSTLKIQRTERGDSAVYLCASSLKPPGQVYNEQFFGPGTRLTVL.

The gene calls are TRBV5-4 and TRBJ2-2, with D possibly matching TRBD1 (5 bases). The CDR3 is made up of 14 amino acids. CDR1 is SGHNT and CDR2 is YYREEE in the germline V gene (reference sequence). V gave up 3 bases and J gave up 1 base, with 7 bases separating them. CDR3 amino acids: CASSYGQNTGELFF. The DNA for the CDR3 is TGTGCCAGCAGCTACGGACAGAACACCGGGGAGCTGTTTTTT.

The V and J genes are TRBV6-5 and TRBJ1-5, with D unresolved. Looked up from germline, CDR1 is MNHEY and CDR2 is SVGAGI. The CDR3 is made up of 12 amino acids. Trimming shortened V by 6 bases and J by 7 bases, and 10 bases separated the two germline ends. CDR3 region: CASRAVGQPQHF. The CDR3 coding sequence is TGTGCCAGCAGGGCAGTCGGGCAGCCCCAGCATTTT.

The chain joins TRBV7-3 to TRBJ1-6, with 7 bases that match TRBD1. Trimming at V came to 1 base and at J to 7 bases, leaving 4 bases not matched to a gene. The CDR3 is 15 amino acids. Germline V gives CDR1 SGHTA, CDR2 FQGTGA. CDR3 protein: CASSLMGTENSPLHF. The CDR3, as DNA: TGTGCCAGCAGCTTAATGGGGACAGAAAATTCACCCCTCCACTTT. The full variable domain, completed using reference TRBV7-3 and TRBJ1-6, is GAGVSQTPSNKVTEKGKYVELRCDPISGHTALYWYRQSLGQGPEFLIYFQGTGAADDSGLPNDRFFAVRPEGSVSTLKIQRTERGDSAVYLCASSLMGTENSPLHFGNGTRLTVT.

The J gene is TRBJ2-1, the V gene TRBV7-8; no firm D call. V was pared by 4 bases and J by 5 bases, with 9 bases between. Germline CDR1 and CDR2: SGHVS and FQNEAQ. This CDR3 has 13 residues. The CDR3 sequence is CASSWRLNNEQFF. As DNA, the CDR3 is TGTGCCAGCAGCTGGCGACTGAACAATGAGCAGTTCTTC.

The chain joins TRBV5-1 to TRBJ2-3, with a possible D match to TRBD2 (7 bases). The V gene lost 7 bases and the J gene lost 3 bases, with 12 bases spanning the gap. Germline assignment: CDR1 SGHRS and CDR2 YFSETQ. The CDR3 has 13 residues. The CDR3 DNA follows: TGCGCCAGCGGCGAGGGGGGGACAGATACGCAGTATTTT. This codes for CASGEGGTDTQYF.

This CDR3 reads CASSYPLGGGASPQHF. DNA of the CDR3: TGTGCCAGCAGTTACCCGCTAGGGGGGGGCGCGTCGCCCCAGCATTTT. The gene calls are TRBV6-2 or TRBV6-3 and TRBJ1-5, with D possibly matching TRBD1 (6 bases). Germline CDR1 is MNHEY and CDR2 is SVGEGT. The CDR3 contains 16 residues. V lost 2 bases and J 9 bases, leaving 20 bases between the germline ends.

The chain links TRBV12-5 to TRBJ2-1; 7 bases are shared with TRBD2. The V gene end was trimmed by 5 bases and the J gene end by 1 base; junction bases not matched to a gene: 2. The CDR3 contains 14 residues. The V gene's germline CDR1 is LGHNT and CDR2 FRNRAP. Here the CDR3 DNA reads TGTGCTAGTGGTAGGGAGGGGTCCTACAATGAGCAGTTCTTC. Translation: CASGREGSYNEQFF.

This chain joins TRBV5-1 and TRBJ1-2; maybe TRBD1 (6 bases). Germline V gene sequence: CDR1 SGHRS, CDR2 YFSETQ. This CDR3 comprises 15 residues. Trimming cost V 4 bases and J 5 bases, with 18 bases left between them. CDR3 bases: TGCGCCAGCAGCACAGGGACGGCAACTCCATATGGCTACACCTTC. Protein product: CASSTGTATPYGYTF.

This clone was counted a single time. The chain recombines TRBV5-1 with TRBJ2-1, with D possibly being TRBD1 (5 bases). V was shortened by 6 bases and J by 7 bases, with 11 bases between the two germline ends. The CDR3 contains 12 residues. The germline gives CDR1 SGHRS, CDR2 YFSETQ. CDR3 nucleotides: TGCGCCAGCACCATAAGGGGAAATGAGCAGTTCTTC. This encodes CASTIRGNEQFF.

This clone has a single count. J is TRBJ1-3 and V is TRBV10-3, with 8 bases that match TRBD1. V was clipped by 3 bases and J by 4 bases; unmatched bases: 8. Germline V lookup: CDR1 ENHRY, CDR2 SYGVKD. The CDR3 spans 16 residues. In DNA form, the CDR3 reads TGTGCCATCAGTGAAACGGCAGGGGGCAGAGGAAACACCATATATTTT. The encoded protein is CAISETAGGRGNTIYF.

The chain uses TRBV5-6 and TRBJ2-2; TRBD1 matches at 11 bases. The germline V gene has CDR1 SGHDT and CDR2 YYEEEE. V gave up 4 bases and J gave up 5 bases; unmatched junction bases: 7. The CDR3 has 16 residues. The CDR3 is CASSSPGTGGTGELFF. For the CDR3, the DNA is TGTGCCAGCAGCAGTCCCGGGACAGGGGGAACCGGGGAGCTGTTTTTT.

This clone has only one observation. V gene TRBV5-1 combines with J gene TRBJ1-2; 9 bases map to TRBD1. This CDR3 is 15 amino acids long. After removal of 4 bases from V and 6 bases from J, the junction contained 10 bases not matched to a gene. The germline CDR1 and CDR2 sequences are SGHRS and YFSETQ. CDR3 protein: CASSTGTGRSNGYTF. CDR3 sequence (DNA): TGCGCCAGCAGCACCGGGACAGGGCGATCTAATGGCTACACCTTC.

This chain joins TRBV2 and TRBJ1-3; 7 positions match TRBD1. V lost 8 bases, J lost 1 base, and 14 bases stayed unmatched. Germline V gene sequence: CDR1 SNHLY, CDR2 FYNNEI. CDR3 length equals 17 residues. The CDR3 nucleotides are TGTGCCAGCGCCCGACAGGGAACTAGAATATCTGGAAACACCATATATTTT. As protein: CASARQGTRISGNTIYF.

The rearrangement links TRBV10-3 to TRBJ2-2; no firm D call. In germline, CDR1 is ENHRY, CDR2 SYGVKD. V gave up 1 base and J gave up 0 bases, with 9 bases separating them. The length of the CDR3 is 16 residues. The CDR3 sequence is CAISELGLPNTGELFF. Here the CDR3 DNA reads TGTGCCATCAGTGAGTTGGGCCTACCGAACACCGGGGAGCTGTTTTTT.

This chain links TRBV18 with TRBJ2-7; possibly TRBD2 for D (5 bases). The CDR3 is made up of 16 amino acids. V was clipped by 2 bases and J by 2 bases, with 16 bases between them. CDR1 and CDR2 from the germline V gene are KGHSH and LQKENI. In DNA form, the CDR3 reads TGTGCCAGCTCACCATATACGGGAAGTTACGCCTACGAGCAGTACTTC. Encoded protein: CASSPYTGSYAYEQYF.

The chain recombines TRBV7-8 with TRBJ1-6; D is uncertain. CDR3 length: 17 residues. Trimming took 0 bases from V and 0 from J, leaving 9 bases between them. CDR1 and CDR2 (germline): SGHVS, FQNEAQ. CDR3 DNA: TGTGCCAGCAGCTTAGCTTTGGGGAGCTCCTATAATTCACCCCTCCACTTT. This codes for CASSLALGSSYNSPLHF.

This clone appeared once. The V gene is TRBV12-3 or TRBV12-4, the J gene TRBJ1-4; D might be TRBD1 (5 bases). V lost 7 bases and J lost 8, with 14 bases in between. The CDR3 extends over 13 amino acids. The CDR3 DNA reads as TGTGCCAGCACCTTCCAGGGAGGGGAAAAACTGTTTTTT. Its protein is CASTFQGGEKLFF.

The chain combines TRBV11-2 with TRBJ1-2, with 7 bases identical to TRBD1. The CDR3 is made up of 13 amino acids. Germline-derived CDR1 and CDR2 are SGHAT and FQNNGV. The V segment lost 5 bases and the J segment 6 bases; nucleotides outside the gene matches: 6. The CDR3 DNA reads as TGTGCCAGCAGCATGACAGGGAGAAATGGCTACACCTTC. Translating it yields CASSMTGRNGYTF.

V usage is TRBV11-3 and J usage is TRBJ2-1; TRBD1 aligns across 7 bases. The CDR3 consists of 14 residues. The ends lost 6 bases at V and 8 bases at J; junction bases unmatched: 10. CDR1 is SGHNT, CDR2 YENEEA, per germline. CDR3: CASRGPEGGDEQFF. Here the CDR3 DNA reads TGTGCCAGCAGGGGCCCCGAAGGGGGCGATGAGCAGTTCTTC.

The V gene is TRBV18, the J gene TRBJ1-3, with a tentative D call TRBD1 (6 bases). This CDR3 comprises 16 residues. CDR1 and CDR2 (germline): KGHSH, LQKENI. The V end was cut by 6 bases, the J end by 3 bases, with 18 bases between. CDR3 in amino acids: CASSPATGILGNTIYF. CDR3 in DNA: TGTGCCAGCTCCCCGGCAACAGGGATACTTGGAAACACCATATATTTT.

This chain joins TRBV3-1 (or the pseudogene TRBV3-2) and TRBJ2-1, with D tentatively TRBD2 (7 bases). V was clipped by 3 bases and J by 8 bases, with 26 bases between them. CDR3 length: 18 amino acids. Germline assignment: CDR1 LGHDT and CDR2 YNNKEL (reference sequence). The CDR3 DNA reads TGTGCCAGCAGCCAGGGGGGGCGTAAGCGGGACCGGAAGGATGAGCAGTTCTTC. Protein product: CASSQGGRKRDRKDEQFF.

The chain carries TRBV15 and TRBJ2-1, with 10 bases lining up with TRBD1. Germline CDR1 and CDR2: LNHNV and YYDKDF (reference sequence). The J segment lost 4 bases and the V segment lost 3 bases, leaving 12 bases of the junction unmatched. There are 18 residues in the CDR3. CDR3: CATSSDLGTGVRYNEQFF. CDR3 nucleotide sequence: TGTGCCACCAGCAGCGACCTTGGGACAGGGGTGAGGTACAATGAGCAGTTCTTC.

The genes are TRBV19 and TRBJ1-1, with TRBD1 matching 10 bases. The germline gives CDR1 LNHDA, CDR2 SQIVND (reference sequence). Trimming at V came to 5 bases and at J to 6 bases, leaving 9 bases not matched to a gene. The CDR3 is 15 residues long. The CDR3 nucleotides read TGTGCCAGTAGTCGACAGGGGGCGATAATCCCTGAAGCTTTCTTT. Translation gives CASSRQGAIIPEAFF.

The chain links TRBV5-1 to TRBJ2-2; tentatively, D is TRBD2 (5 bases). This CDR3 has 15 amino acids. The V and J ends lost 0 bases and 4 bases respectively, with 10 bases between them. Germline V CDR1 and CDR2: SGHRS, YFSETQ. The CDR3 bases are TGCGCCAGCAGCTTGGCAGTCGGAGGCACCGGGGAGCTGTTTTTT. As protein: CASSLAVGGTGELFF.

The genes are TRBV5-6 and TRBJ1-2; no firm D call. Looked up from germline, CDR1 is SGHDT and CDR2 is YYEEEE. Trimming stripped 6 bases from V and 3 bases from J, with 12 bases between. The CDR3 is 13 residues long. The CDR3 DNA reads as TGTGCCAGCACCCAGGCCTCTTACTATGGCTACACCTTC. It encodes CASTQASYYGYTF.

This chain joins TRBV7-9 and TRBJ1-2, with 11 bases that match TRBD1. J lost 7 bases, V lost 5 bases, and 9 bases had no gene match. The CDR3 covers 15 residues. From germline, CDR1 is SEHNR and CDR2 FQNEAQ (reference sequence). This CDR3 reads CASSVDRGRNGGYTF. The CDR3, as DNA: TGTGCCAGCAGCGTGGACAGGGGGCGAAACGGTGGCTACACCTTC.

V and J are TRBV2 and TRBJ2-2; 11 nucleotides match TRBD1. The CDR3 runs 15 residues. CDR1 is SNHLY, CDR2 FYNNEI, per germline. Germline trimming cut 8 bases from V and 4 bases from J; bases unmatched to any gene: 6. The CDR3 loop reads CASSAGTGGTGELFF. The CDR3 nucleotides are TGTGCCAGCTCCGCCGGGACAGGGGGCACCGGGGAGCTGTTTTTT.